The T cell receptor beta chain under discussion was sequenced for a study of cytomegalovirus exposure and HLA in healthy donors. General study findings and limits: In an earlier analysis, about 87% or about 30%: the productive usage of most TCR beta V segments. CMV serostatus was the sole immune exposure data available.

Details on this clone: The target antigen is unknown.

The PCR made use of 60 Vbeta and 13 Jbeta primers. Sequencing used immunoSEQ multiplex PCR; TCRdb keeps in-frame clones, though not all of them. The sample lists 50,000 to 60,000 clones; around 78% were seen once. Although they were nominally healthy when sampled, donors likely had unrecorded immune exposures. The sequence was collected from a female donor in good health and CMV-seronegative. Input material: PBMCs.

CDR3 coding DNA: TGTGCCAGCAGTGGATTAGGGGGAGCCTACAATGAGCAGTTCTTC. Amino acids: CASSGLGGAYNEQFF. The genes are TRBV6-1 and TRBJ2-1; D is perhaps TRBD1 (6 bases). This CDR3 has 15 amino acids. The V end was cut by 4 bases, the J end by 2 bases, with 12 bases between. CDR1 and CDR2 (germline): MNHNS, SASEGT.